The 27 T cell receptor beta chains listed next were all sequenced from one sample in a study of identical twins. TCRdb independently ran MiXCR on the 5' RACE reads; one entry per CDR3 protein. The sample contains about 890,000 distinct CDR3 sequences, approximately 13% of which appear only once. This same sample was also taken into another study, of yellow fever vaccine responses in identical twins.

The sequenced sample was PBMCs. The receptors were gathered from a woman under 30 in good health.

Worth noting for this clonotype: One end of the junction is discordant with germline, which a read error may explain. The rearrangement links TRBV12-3 or TRBV12-4 to TRBJ2-4; D is perhaps TRBD1 (5 bases). The CDR3 sequence is 15 residues long. The chain's CDR3 is CASRLAGLGENIQYF. CDR3 sequence (DNA): TGTGCCAGCAGATTAGCCGGGCTAGGGGAAAACATTCAGTACTTC.

V gene TRBV20-1 combines with J gene TRBJ2-5, with D unclear. The length of the CDR3 is 13 residues. Germline assignment: CDR1 DFQATT and CDR2 SNEGSKA (reference sequence). V was clipped by 5 bases and J by 2 bases, with 12 bases between them. CDR3 loop: CSAPGPLQETQYF. CDR3 nucleotide sequence: TGCAGTGCTCCGGGCCCCCTACAAGAGACCCAGTACTTC.

This clonotype turned up a few times. The V and J genes are TRBV15 and TRBJ1-1; D might be TRBD1 (6 bases). V gave up 2 bases and J gave up 6 bases, with 10 bases separating them. Per germline, CDR1 LNHNV and CDR2 YYDKDF (reference sequence). The CDR3 has 13 residues. The CDR3 region has the DNA TGTGCCACCAGCAGACGGACAGACCCTGAAGCTTTCTTT. Protein product: CATSRRTDPEAFF. Variable domain in full (rest from reference TRBV15 and TRBJ1-1): DAMVIQNPRYQVTQFGKPVTLSCSQTLNHNVMYWYQQKSSQAPKLLFHYYDKDFNNEADTPDNFQSRRPNTSFCFLDIRSPGLGDTAMYLCATSRRTDPEAFFGQGTRLTVV.

The chain couples TRBV24-1 to TRBJ2-1, with D perhaps assigned TRBD1 or TRBD2 (5 bases each). This CDR3 has 15 residues. V was clipped by 3 bases and J by 3 bases, with 11 bases between them. Germline V gene data show CDR1 as KGHDR and CDR2 as SFDVKD. The CDR3 here is CATSDGDGYYNEQFF. DNA for the CDR3: TGTGCCACCAGTGATGGGGACGGGTACTACAATGAGCAGTTCTTC.

This clonotype appeared once. The chain carries TRBV6-9 and TRBJ2-5; a weak D match, TRBD2 (6 bases). V lost 4 bases to trimming and J lost 0 bases, with 18 bases between them. This CDR3 region has 17 residues. Germline V gene sequence: CDR1 MNHGY, CDR2 SVAAGI. CDR3 sequence reads: CASSLGGAVRYQETQYF. DNA for the CDR3: TGTGCCAGCAGTTTAGGAGGGGCAGTGAGGTACCAAGAGACCCAGTACTTC.

This clonotype was recorded many times. The chain joins TRBV14 to TRBJ2-1, with TRBD2 matching 7 bases. The J segment lost 0 bases and the V segment lost 1 base, leaving 3 bases of the junction unmatched. Per the germline V gene, CDR1 is SGHDN and CDR2 is FVKESK. This CDR3 comprises 16 residues. Here the CDR3 DNA reads TGTGCCAGCAGCCAAGCGGGCGGGAGCTCCTACAATGAGCAGTTCTTC. Translating it yields CASSQAGGSSYNEQFF.

This chain joins TRBV20-1 and TRBJ2-3, with D possibly being TRBD2 (6 bases). The CDR3 runs 17 residues. Trimming took 3 bases from V and 12 from J, leaving 31 bases between them. Germline lookup yields CDR1 DFQATT and CDR2 SNEGSKA (reference sequence). CDR3 in DNA: TGCAGTGCTAGTTTTAGCGGAACGGTGGTGGACCCGAGAACACAGTATTTT. It yields the protein CSASFSGTVVDPRTQYF.

This clonotype was seen at least ten times. The chain recombines TRBV9 with TRBJ2-3; D is possibly TRBD2 (5 bases). V was pared by 0 bases and J by 5 bases, with 13 bases between. Germline values: CDR1 SGDLS, CDR2 YYNGEE. CDR3 length: 15 residues. CDR3 coding DNA: TGTGCCAGCAGCGTAGCGGGGAACTTCGGAGATACGCAGTATTTT. It encodes CASSVAGNFGDTQYF. Filled out from reference TRBV9 and TRBJ2-3, the complete variable domain reads DSGVTQTPKHLITATGQRVTLRCSPRSGDLSVYWYQQSLDQGLQFLIQYYNGEERAKGNILERFSAQQFPDLHSELNLSSLELGDSALYFCASSVAGNFGDTQYFGPGTRLTVL.

This clonotype was found a few times. This chain connects TRBV10-3 to TRBJ2-1, with D tentatively TRBD2 (6 bases). From germline, CDR1 is ENHRY and CDR2 SYGVKD. The CDR3 length is 17 residues. The V and J ends lost 2 bases and 0 bases respectively, with 14 bases between them. CDR3 amino acids: CAISETWDSSSYNEQFF. CDR3 in DNA: TGTGCCATCAGTGAGACCTGGGACTCGAGCTCCTACAATGAGCAGTTCTTC.

The J gene is TRBJ1-2, the V gene TRBV24-1; TRBD1 might be the D (5 bases). CDR1 is KGHDR and CDR2 is SFDVKD in the germline V gene. V was shortened by 5 bases and J by 8 bases, with 11 bases between the two germline ends. This CDR3 has 12 residues. CDR3 DNA: TGTGCCACCAGTGCAGAGGGGTCGGGCTACACCTTC. This encodes CATSAEGSGYTF.

This clonotype was seen many times. V and J are TRBV10-3 and TRBJ1-1, with D possibly being TRBD1 (5 bases). The CDR3 sequence is 15 residues long. CDR1 and CDR2 (germline): ENHRY, SYGVKD. V shed 10 bases and J shed 0 bases, with 18 bases lying between them. CDR3 sequence: CASKTDSLMNTEAFF. The CDR3 DNA reads TGTGCCAGCAAAACAGACAGCCTGATGAACACTGAAGCTTTCTTT.

The chain links TRBV18 to TRBJ2-5; no firm D call. Trimming cost V 1 base and J 4 bases, with 7 bases left between them. The CDR3 is 13 amino acids. The germline CDR1 and CDR2 sequences are KGHSH and LQKENI. The CDR3 is CASSPLKGETQYF. Written as DNA, the CDR3 is TGTGCCAGCTCACCACTTAAGGGAGAGACCCAGTACTTC. The complete variable domain, with remaining parts taken from reference TRBV18 and TRBJ2-5, reads NAGVMQNPRHLVRRRGQEARLRCSPMKGHSHVYWYRQLPEEGLKFMVYLQKENIIDESGMPKERFSAEFPKEGPSILRIQQVVRGDSAAYFCASSPLKGETQYFGPGTRLLVL.

CDR3 sequence: CASSPLTSGANYEQYV. CDR3 DNA sequence: TGCGCCAGCAGCCCCCTGACTAGCGGGGCAAACTACGAGCAGTACGTC. The V call is TRBV5-1, the J call TRBJ2-7, with TRBD2 matching over 11 bases. This CDR3 region has 16 residues. Unmatched junction bases numbered 9, after V lost 4 bases and J lost 3 bases. Per the germline V gene, CDR1 is SGHRS and CDR2 is YFSETQ.

This clonotype was seen many times. The CDR3 sequence: CASSLASAGTEAFF. The CDR3, as DNA: TGCGCCAGCAGCTTGGCCAGTGCGGGCACTGAAGCTTTCTTT. J is TRBJ1-1 and V is TRBV5-1; D is unresolved. Germline CDR1 reads SGHRS; CDR2 reads YFSETQ. Trimming removed 0 bases at V and 4 bases at J, with 10 bases between. The CDR3 has 14 residues.

This clonotype was seen a few times. V and J are TRBV20-1 and TRBJ2-7; TRBD2 might be the D (6 bases). Per germline, CDR1 DFQATT and CDR2 SNEGSKA (reference sequence). The V and J ends lost 4 bases and 9 bases respectively, with 19 bases between them. The CDR3 has 13 residues. The CDR3 here is CSATGSPSMVQYV. The CDR3 bases are TGCAGTGCTACCGGGAGTCCGTCAATGGTGCAGTACGTC.

The genes are TRBV7-8 and TRBJ2-1; 8 bases line up with TRBD2. From germline, CDR1 is SGHVS and CDR2 FQNEAQ. After removal of 2 bases from V and 5 bases from J, the junction contained 11 bases not matched to a gene. The CDR3 has 17 residues. CDR3 in DNA: TGTGCCAGCAGCTTATACCCTGAGATAGCGGGAAACAATGAGCAGTTCTTC. This translates into CASSLYPEIAGNNEQFF.

This chain links TRBV11-1 with TRBJ2-3; 9 bases align to TRBD2. V lost 4 bases, J lost 2 bases, and 10 bases stayed unmatched. Germline-derived CDR1 and CDR2 are SGHAT and FQDESV (reference sequence). This CDR3 comprises 17 residues. The CDR3 sequence: CASSSISLAGFTDTQYF. The CDR3 bases are TGTGCCAGCAGCTCCATAAGCCTAGCGGGGTTCACAGATACGCAGTATTTT.

The V call is TRBV2, the J call TRBJ1-5, with D tentatively TRBD1 (6 bases). The germline V gene encodes CDR1 SNHLY and CDR2 FYNNEI. Trimming removed 1 base at V and 0 bases at J, with 22 bases between. The CDR3 totals 20 residues. The CDR3 nucleotides read TGTGCCAGCAGTGAAGTAACCCGCTCTAAGTGGACAGTTAGCAATCAGCCCCAGCATTTT. This sequence encodes CASSEVTRSKWTVSNQPQHF.

Here the CDR3 reads CASSYSSSGPYEQYF. CDR3 nucleotides: TGTGCCAGCAGTTACTCGAGTAGCGGCCCCTACGAGCAGTACTTC. The genes are TRBV6-5 and TRBJ2-7; tentative D call: TRBD2 (6 bases). V was shortened by 0 bases and J by 2 bases, with 11 bases between the two germline ends. From germline, CDR1 is MNHEY and CDR2 SVGAGI. This CDR3 is built from 15 residues.

The rearrangement uses TRBV5-1 and TRBJ2-1; D might be TRBD1 (6 bases). The germline V and J ends were trimmed by 4 bases and 0 bases, with 14 bases remaining between them. This CDR3 is 16 amino acids long. CDR1 SGHRS and CDR2 YFSETQ come from the germline V gene. The CDR3 DNA is TGCGCCAGCAGCACAAGGACAGCGAACTCCTACAATGAGCAGTTCTTC. Amino acid sequence: CASSTRTANSYNEQFF.

This clonotype was found many times. This sequence joins TRBV12-3 or TRBV12-4 and TRBJ1-1, with D maybe TRBD1 (5 bases). The CDR3 contains 13 residues. The V and J ends lost 6 bases and 3 bases respectively, with 11 bases between them. DNA for the CDR3: TGTGCCAGCAGGGTGGCGGGGGACACTGAAGCTTTCTTT. Translated, it gives CASRVAGDTEAFF.

J is TRBJ2-1 and V is TRBV20-1; TRBD2 agrees at 14 bases. The CDR3 sequence is 19 residues long. Germline CDR1 DFQATT, CDR2 SNEGSKA (reference sequence). The ends lost 3 bases at V and 0 bases at J; junction bases unmatched: 10. CDR3 sequence reads: CSARPPGTSGSYSYNEQFF. The CDR3 DNA follows: TGCAGTGCTAGGCCCCCCGGGACTAGCGGGAGCTACTCCTACAATGAGCAGTTCTTC.

This chain connects TRBV7-9 to TRBJ2-7; unclear D gene. Trimming cost V 5 bases and J 2 bases, with 10 bases left between them. Germline V gene lookup returns CDR1 SEHNR and CDR2 FQNEAQ (reference sequence). There are 13 residues in the CDR3. CDR3 sequence (DNA): TGTGCCAGCAGCCAGGACGGTACCTACGAGCAGTACTTC. It is translated as CASSQDGTYEQYF.

This clonotype was observed many times. V usage is TRBV24-1 and J usage is TRBJ2-1, with 9 bases identical to TRBD2. V shed 4 bases and J 7 bases; nucleotides not matched to a gene: 7. Germline lookup yields CDR1 KGHDR and CDR2 SFDVKD. The CDR3 runs to 15 residues. The CDR3 nucleotides read TGTGCCACCAGTGACAATAGCGGGAGAACGAATGAGCAGTTCTTC. Its translation is CATSDNSGRTNEQFF.

The table lists this clonotype with a few counts. V and J are TRBV10-3 and TRBJ2-1; 10 bases are shared with TRBD1. This CDR3 is built from 13 residues. The germline V gene has CDR1 ENHRY and CDR2 SYGVKD. The J segment lost 3 bases and the V segment lost 8 bases, leaving 1 base of the junction unmatched. CDR3 sequence reads: CAIRDRGYNEQFF. CDR3 DNA: TGTGCCATCCGGGACAGGGGCTACAATGAGCAGTTCTTC.

There are a few counts of this clonotype. The V and J genes are TRBV5-1 and TRBJ2-7, with a weak D call TRBD2 (6 bases). This CDR3 contains 18 residues. Germline CDR1 SGHRS, CDR2 YFSETQ. Trimming left V 0 bases short and J 0 bases short, with 19 bases between. CDR3 coding DNA: TGCGCCAGCAGCTTGGCCCCAGCGGGCCTCCTCAACTCCTACGAGCAGTACTTC. It is translated as CASSLAPAGLLNSYEQYF.

CDR3 protein: CASSRGRGWEAFF. CDR3 DNA sequence: TGTGCCAGCAGCCGGGGGCGCGGGTGGGAAGCTTTCTTT. This chain connects TRBV7-8 to TRBJ1-1, with a tentative D call TRBD1 (6 bases). V lost 5 bases to trimming and J lost 8 bases, with 15 bases between them. This CDR3 region has 13 residues. Germline CDR1 is SGHVS and CDR2 is FQNEAQ.